The source of this TCR beta chain is a study of T cell repertoires in cytomegalovirus infection. Germline assignment: CDR1 MNHEY and CDR2 SVGAGI. Trimming left V 2 bases short and J 5 bases short, with 11 bases between. This CDR3 region has 14 residues. Study results and limitations: HLA-C-restricted, CMV-specific TCR beta clonotypes were dominant ex vivo.

TCRdb fed the reads into MiXCR, producing one record per CDR3 protein. The sample lists about 150,000 distinct CDR3 sequences; approximately 17% were seen once. On this clonotype: Its antigen is not identified.

The V call is TRBV6-5, the J call TRBJ2-3, with D unclear. Material: CD8+ T cells from PBMCs. The sequence was collected from a human donor in good health (CMV status not recorded). Some clones in this sample may be carry-over from other donors' samples. The CDR3 bases are TGTGCCAGCAGTTACGGGCAGGTAAAAGATACGCAGTATTTT. Residues: CASSYGQVKDTQYF.